A single TCR beta chain is shown here with its context. This sample was taken from a study of blood T cell repertoires in COVID-19. The ends were cut back, 0 bases at V and 5 bases at J, with 14 bases in the middle. Germline-derived CDR1 and CDR2 are SGHRS and YFSETQ. The CDR3 is 15 residues long. Sequencing was performed with immunoSEQ multiplex PCR; in TCRdb, only in-frame clones are kept and a portion is missing. The table shows 200,000 or so clones, with nearly 85% occurring only once. The chain uses TRBV5-1 and TRBJ1-1, with D perhaps TRBD1 (5 bases). The TCR sequence derives from a woman aged 25 to 45 with acute or convalescent COVID-19. Sequencing was done on a sample of peripheral blood. The CDR3 is CASSLVTGVRTEAFF. DNA of the CDR3: TGCGCCAGCAGCTTGGTTACGGGGGTGAGGACTGAAGCTTTCTTT.